The source of this TCR beta chain is a study of long-term antiretroviral therapy in people with HIV. The run of the v3.0 immunoSEQ assay was at survey level. Method: immunoSEQ multiplex PCR; TCRdb's copy keeps in-frame clones and lacks some. The sample contains about 34,000 clones, roughly 94% of which appear only once. From each donor, at least one pre-ART PBMC sample and at least two post-ART PBMC samples were obtained. Each participant with HIV received care in the United States. Prior to DNA extraction, the samples held 1-10 million cryopreserved PBMC. Study-wide points: HIV repertoires spanned narrower CDR3 length ranges than controls.

A note on this clone: Its antigen is not known.

CDR1 is MGHRA and CDR2 is YSYEKL in the germline V gene. This CDR3 is 15 amino acids long. The J segment lost 1 base and the V segment lost 9 bases, leaving 9 bases of the junction unmatched. This clonotype was obtained from a woman between 50 and 59 years old with HIV. The chain couples TRBV4-1 to TRBJ1-1; 9 bases line up with TRBD1. The sample here was unsorted PBMCs, taken 5 to 5.5 years after starting antiretroviral therapy. DNA of the CDR3: TGCGCCAGTCAGCCCGGACAGGGGAGGAACACTGAAGCTTTCTTT. Protein product: CASQPGQGRNTEAFF.